This TCR beta chain was sequenced for a study of Graves' ophthalmopathy and Graves' hyperthyroidism. Across the study: Peripheral blood was collected at initial diagnosis, before any treatment.

This clonotype appeared a single time. The CDR3 consists of 16 residues. In germline, CDR1 is ENHRY, CDR2 SYGVKD. V shed 0 bases and J 5 bases; nucleotides not matched to a gene: 10. Establishment of the diagnosis relied upon clinical symptoms, serum thyroxine, TRAb, thyroid ultrasound and orbital computed tomography. Transcripts of RNA were the source for amplifying TCR beta CDR3 regions. HTBI primers served in a first-round RT-PCR, which a second-round multiplex PCR followed. TCRdb redid the calling of the multiplex PCR reads with MiXCR, one entry per CDR3 protein. The table has about 210,000 distinct CDR3 sequences, less than 30% seen once; the top ten hold over 7.5%.

The sequenced material came from peripheral blood. The origin of this receptor is a man aged 45 to 65 with Graves' ophthalmopathy. The J gene is TRBJ2-7, the V gene TRBV10-3; TRBD1 matches 7 bases. The CDR3 nucleotides read TGTGCCATCAGTGAGTCGGGGGTCAGGGGGTACGACGAGCAGTACTTC. This gives the protein CAISESGVRGYDEQYF.